These 17 T cell receptor beta chains were all obtained from the same sample, sequenced in a study of CD8 T cells in ankylosing spondylitis. Via MiXCR, TCRdb re-called the 5' RACE reads, giving one row per CDR3 protein. The sample lists about 250,000 distinct CDR3 sequences; roughly 8.2% were seen once. Sequencing was performed on blood, either unsorted or a sorted T cell fraction (not recorded which). These receptors all stem from a female donor with ankylosing spondylitis or in good health (not recorded which).

The rearrangement joins TRBV7-2 to TRBJ2-2, with TRBD1 as a possible D gene (6 bases). CDR1 SGHTA and CDR2 FQGNSA come from the germline V gene. V lost 2 bases and J 6 bases, leaving 16 bases between the germline ends. This CDR3 has 16 amino acids. This chain's CDR3 is CASSLQGTGLSGELFF. CDR3 coding DNA: TGTGCCAGCAGCTTACAGGGGACCGGTCTTTCCGGGGAGCTGTTTTTT. The whole variable domain, filled in from reference TRBV7-2 and TRBJ2-2, reads GAGVSQSPSNKVTEKGKDVELRCDPISGHTALYWYRQSLGQGLEFLIYFQGNSAPDKSGLPSDRFSAERTGGSVSTLTIQRTQQEDSAVYLCASSLQGTGLSGELFFGEGSRLTVL.

There are many counts of this clonotype. The chain joins TRBV5-4 to TRBJ2-3, with a weak D call TRBD2 (6 bases). With 2 bases removed from V and 2 bases from J, the gap between germline ends came to 18 bases. The germline V gene encodes CDR1 SGHNT and CDR2 YYREEE (reference sequence). The CDR3 consists of 17 residues. The CDR3 coding sequence is TGTGCCAGCAGCTTCCCCAAAGCGGGCGATTCCACAGATACGCAGTATTTT. Amino acid sequence: CASSFPKAGDSTDTQYF.

This clonotype was counted many times. This sequence joins TRBV5-1 and TRBJ2-7; possible D gene TRBD2, 6 bases. CDR3 length: 14 residues. Germline CDR1 reads SGHRS; CDR2 reads YFSETQ. Trimming removed 4 bases from V and 0 bases from J, with 11 bases in between. DNA of the CDR3: TGCGCCAGCAGCCCCGGGACTCCCTCCTACGAGCAGTACTTC. Amino acid sequence: CASSPGTPSYEQYF. The variable domain in full, with the rest retrieved from reference TRBV5-1 and TRBJ2-7, is KAGVTQTPRYLIKTRGQQVTLSCSPISGHRSVSWYQQTPGQGLQFLFEYFSETQRNKGNFPGRFSGRQFSNSRSEMNVSTLELGDSALYLCASSPGTPSYEQYFGPGTRLTVT.

Note on this clonotype: A read error may be the cause here, since a much bigger clone is one base away. Here the CDR3 omits its conserved ending phenylalanine or tryptophan, so a read error is the likely source. The chain uses TRBV6-1 and TRBJ2-7; D could derive from TRBD1 or TRBD2 (5 bases each). Germline lookup yields CDR1 MNHNS and CDR2 SASEGT. CDR3 length: 13 residues. Trimming left V 5 bases short and J 2 bases short, with 10 bases between. The CDR3 loop is CASSPGPTYEQYL. The CDR3 DNA is TGTGCCAGCAGTCCGGGACCTACCTACGAGCAGTACCTC.

This clonotype was counted many times. V is TRBV20-1 and J is TRBJ2-1; 8 positions match TRBD2. The germline CDR1 and CDR2 sequences are DFQATT and SNEGSKA (reference sequence). This CDR3 spans 13 amino acids. Trimming took 7 bases from V and 9 from J; bases not matched to a gene: 11. Here the CDR3 reads CSGTGTRRPEQFF. As DNA, the CDR3 is TGCAGTGGTACCGGGACTAGGCGACCTGAGCAGTTCTTC.

This clonotype was detected ten times or more. This chain links TRBV5-1 with TRBJ2-1; the D is unclear. CDR3 length: 14 residues. Germline assignment: CDR1 SGHRS and CDR2 YFSETQ. V lost 0 bases, J lost 0 bases, and 4 bases lay in between. The CDR3 coding sequence is TGCGCCAGCAGCTTGGGGCTCTCCTACAATGAGCAGTTCTTC. The encoded protein is CASSLGLSYNEQFF. The variable domain in full, with the rest retrieved from reference TRBV5-1 and TRBJ2-1, is KAGVTQTPRYLIKTRGQQVTLSCSPISGHRSVSWYQQTPGQGLQFLFEYFSETQRNKGNFPGRFSGRQFSNSRSEMNVSTLELGDSALYLCASSLGLSYNEQFFGPGTRLTVL.

In this sample, this clonotype turned up many times. The chain recombines TRBV20-1 with TRBJ2-7; TRBD2 aligns across 9 bases. Germline CDR1 DFQATT, CDR2 SNEGSKA (reference sequence). CDR3 size: 15 residues. V was clipped by 0 bases and J by 0 bases; unmatched bases: 3. The CDR3 is CSARDLAGSSYEQYF. CDR3 DNA: TGCAGTGCTAGAGATCTAGCGGGAAGCTCCTACGAGCAGTACTTC.

This clonotype was counted many times. This sequence joins TRBV7-9 and TRBJ2-2, with D perhaps given as TRBD1 or TRBD2 (5 bases each). The CDR3 loop spans 14 amino acids. CDR1 is SEHNR, CDR2 FQNEAQ, per germline (reference sequence). V was trimmed by 5 bases and J by 4 bases, leaving 11 bases between them. This CDR3 reads CASSTGALTGELFF. CDR3 nucleotide sequence: TGTGCCAGCAGCACCGGGGCCCTCACCGGGGAGCTGTTTTTT.

This clonotype showed up many times. This rearrangement joins TRBV12-3 or TRBV12-4 to TRBJ2-7; TRBD1 agrees at 8 bases. CDR3 size: 15 residues. The V segment lost 6 bases and the J segment 3 bases; nucleotides outside the gene matches: 10. Here the CDR3 reads CASSRTGQGNYEQYF. The CDR3 DNA follows: TGTGCCAGCAGCCGAACTGGACAGGGAAACTACGAGCAGTACTTC.

This clonotype was detected a few times. The rearrangement links TRBV28 to TRBJ1-2; D remains unclear. The CDR3 length is 15 residues. Germline values: CDR1 MDHEN, CDR2 SYDVKM. V was pared by 3 bases and J by 7 bases, with 18 bases between. This CDR3 reads CASSFGSEGGGGYTF. The CDR3 DNA is TGTGCCAGCAGTTTCGGTTCGGAGGGCGGCGGTGGCTACACCTTC.

This clonotype was observed many times. The genes are TRBV5-1 and TRBJ2-3; D is perhaps TRBD1 (6 bases). V lost 2 bases and J 6 bases, leaving 19 bases between the germline ends. The CDR3 loop spans 16 amino acids. In germline, CDR1 is SGHRS, CDR2 YFSETQ. This CDR3 is CASSFPRDTSSDTQYF. The CDR3 DNA reads as TGCGCCAGCAGCTTTCCCCGGGACACAAGTTCCGATACGCAGTATTTT.

This chain links TRBV28 with TRBJ1-1, with 7 nucleotides matching TRBD1. Germline values: CDR1 MDHEN, CDR2 SYDVKM. The CDR3 loop spans 14 amino acids. Trimming cost V 8 bases and J 1 base; bases outside gene matches: 7. In nucleotides, the CDR3 is TGTGCCAGCGGCACAGGGGTCCCGAACACTGAAGCTTTCTTT. Translated, it gives CASGTGVPNTEAFF. The full variable domain, completed using reference TRBV28 and TRBJ1-1, is DVKVTQSSRYLVKRTGEKVFLECVQDMDHENMFWYRQDPGLGLRLIYFSYDVKMKEKGDIPEGYSVSREKKERFSLILESASTNQTSMYLCASGTGVPNTEAFFGQGTRLTVV.

This clonotype was recorded a few times. The chain carries TRBV7-9 and TRBJ2-2, with 7 bases identical to TRBD2. From germline, CDR1 is SEHNR and CDR2 FQNEAQ (reference sequence). V lost 7 bases to trimming and J lost 7 bases; unmatched junction nucleotides: 15. This CDR3 is 16 amino acids long. CDR3 loop: CASIHLGRELGGELFF. Written as DNA, the CDR3 is TGTGCCAGCATCCACCTCGGGCGGGAGCTCGGCGGGGAGCTGTTTTTT.

This clonotype was recorded many times. The rearrangement uses TRBV5-1 and TRBJ2-5; 10 bases map to TRBD2. CDR3 length equals 18 residues. Germline V lookup: CDR1 SGHRS, CDR2 YFSETQ. V was clipped by 1 base and J by 5 bases; unmatched bases: 14. CDR3: CASSLTLAGEAVRETQYF. The CDR3 DNA sequence: TGCGCCAGCAGCTTGACCCTAGCGGGAGAGGCGGTCAGGGAGACCCAGTACTTC.

This clonotype has more than one count but fewer than ten. The chain has TRBV7-9 and TRBJ2-7; TRBD2 agrees at 8 bases. V shed 5 bases, J shed 1 base, and the junction held 4 bases outside the gene matches. CDR3 length equals 14 residues. CDR1 SEHNR and CDR2 FQNEAQ come from the germline V gene (reference sequence). The chain's CDR3 is CASSPSGSSYEQYF. Written as DNA, the CDR3 is TGTGCCAGCAGCCCCAGCGGGAGTTCCTACGAGCAGTACTTC.

Many counts were recorded for this clonotype. This sequence joins TRBV12-3 or TRBV12-4 and TRBJ2-1; 8 bases map to TRBD1. The trim removed 3 bases at V and 10 bases at J, leaving 11 bases unmatched. The CDR3 is 15 residues long. The CDR3 reads CASSFSGQVYDEQFF. The CDR3, as DNA: TGTGCCAGCAGTTTTTCGGGACAGGTCTATGACGAGCAGTTCTTC.

This clonotype has a count of ten or more. The rearrangement joins TRBV29-1 to TRBJ1-4; unclear D gene. CDR1 and CDR2 from the germline V gene are SQVTM and ANQGSEA. Trimming took off 6 bases at V and 8 bases at J, with 19 bases between the two ends. CDR3 length: 14 amino acids. The DNA for the CDR3 is TGCAGCGTCGCTACACAGCTATCTGGGGAAAAACTGTTTTTT. It translates to CSVATQLSGEKLFF.